This T cell receptor (beta chain) originates from a study of early T cells in non-severe SARS-CoV-2 infection (dated by TCRdb to about 2021). In terms of the full investigation: Because TCR sequencing relied on bulk RNA taken from unsorted whole blood, pairing of alpha and beta chains was not possible. Beyond this particular receptor, the publication reports: VDJdb matching was skewed toward anti-spike CD8 responses and likely underestimated virus-specific expansions by missing private and CD4 specificities.

Receptors were amplified or captured by 5' RACE. Sequencing took place on a NextSeq 500. In the TCR library protocol, unique molecular identifiers were attached to individual cDNA molecules to correct for PCR bias and sequencing error. Sequencing covered both TCR alpha and beta chains, and within each sample the abundances of alpha and beta sequences were tightly co-correlated. The study's processing was this. V gene, J gene and CDR3 annotation of TCR sequences was performed with Decombinator V4. TCRs were defined as expanded if a significant change between any two time points was detected under a Poisson model with p below 0.0001. TCR abundances were normalised to the total number of TCRs sequenced in each sample and reported as counts per million. MAIT TCRs were defined by TRAV1-2 paired with TRAJ12, TRAJ20 or TRAJ33, and iNKT TCRs by TRAV10 paired with TRAJ18. VDJdb, accessed 1 November 2021, was searched for CMV, EBV and SARS-CoV-2 annotated TCRs, excluding TCRs annotated for multiple antigens. The public reads were reanalyzed by TCRdb: fastp trimming at Q25, MiXCR alignment, in-frame beta chains only. CDR3 protein duplicates are merged, each entry listing the most common genes and DNA. These V and J calls originate from TCRdb's pipeline instead of the authors' own analysis. For this sample the table gives about 94,000 distinct CDR3 sequences, of which about 13% were detected only once. The biggest ten clones account for about 2% of the sample.

Set within a cohort of healthcare workers in London, UK, this nested case-control study involved weekly PCR testing of nasopharyngeal swabs along with blood sampling. Healthcare workers were enrolled in the week of the UK lockdown, from 23 to 31 March 2020, and were followed every week for up to about 16 weeks. Of note for this clonotype: Its antigen is still unknown. Base qualities are not recorded, but no much larger clone differs from it by a single base.

Germline trimming amounts to 5 bases on V and 7 bases on J, with 6 as the count of junction bases outside the gene matches. The CDR3 sequence holds 14 residues, the cysteine and phenylalanine included. The read is trimmed to its CDR3 DNA, 42 bases read in frame from base 1. CDR1 and CDR2 are read off the germline V gene (reference sequence) as MNHEY and SMNVEV. The source material was whole blood. This receptor was identified in an adult who was a healthcare worker with PCR-confirmed SARS-CoV-2 infection or an uninfected control (not recorded which). The rearranged chain carries TRBV27 and TRBJ1-5; 9 bases in the junction line up with TRBD1. The CDR3 region reads CASSPSTGGQPQHF. The nucleotide sequence reads as follows: TGTGCCAGCAGTCCGTCGACAGGGGGACAGCCCCAGCATTTT.